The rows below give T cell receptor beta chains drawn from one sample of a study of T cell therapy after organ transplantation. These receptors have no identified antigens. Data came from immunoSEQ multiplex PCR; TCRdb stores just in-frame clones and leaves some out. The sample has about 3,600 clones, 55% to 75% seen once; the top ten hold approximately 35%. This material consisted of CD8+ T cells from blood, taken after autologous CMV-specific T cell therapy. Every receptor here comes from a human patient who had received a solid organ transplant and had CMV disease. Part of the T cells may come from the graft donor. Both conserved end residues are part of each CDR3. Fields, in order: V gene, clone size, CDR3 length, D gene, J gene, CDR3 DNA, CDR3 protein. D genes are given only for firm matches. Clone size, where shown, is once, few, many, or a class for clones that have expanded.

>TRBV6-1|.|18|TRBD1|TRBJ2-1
TGTGCCAGCAGTGAAGCGCCCGGGACAGTCAAGGATAACAATGAGCAGTTCTTC
CASSEAPGTVKDNNEQFF
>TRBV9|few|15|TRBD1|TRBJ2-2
TGTGCCAGCAGCGGGGGGACAGGGAACACCGGGGAGCTGTTTTTT
CASSGGTGNTGELFF
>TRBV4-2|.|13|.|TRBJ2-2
TGTGCCAGCAGCCAAGAGAGGAGCGGGGAGCTGTTTTTT
CASSQERSGELFF
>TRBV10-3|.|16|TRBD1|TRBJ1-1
TGTGCCATCAGTGAGTCGAGCAGGGGGGGAAACACTGAAGCTTTCTTT
CAISESSRGGNTEAFF
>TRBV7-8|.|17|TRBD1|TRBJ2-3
TGTGCCAGCAGCTTAGTCGTCAGGGGGCGAGGCACAGATACGCAGTATTTT
CASSLVVRGRGTDTQYF
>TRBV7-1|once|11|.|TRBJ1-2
TGTGCCAGCAGCTTATACAGTGGCTACACCTTC
CASSLYSGYTF
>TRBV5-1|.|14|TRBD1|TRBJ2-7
TGCGCCAGCAGCGAGAACAGGGGGCAGAGCGAGCAGTACTTC
CASSENRGQSEQYF
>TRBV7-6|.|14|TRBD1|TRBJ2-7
TGTGCCAGCAGCCCTGGGACAGGGACCTGGGAGCAGTACTTC
CASSPGTGTWEQYF
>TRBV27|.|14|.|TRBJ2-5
TGTGCCAGCAGTTTTCACGGGACGGGGGAGACCCAGTACTTC
CASSFHGTGETQYF
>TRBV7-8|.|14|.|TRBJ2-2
TGTGCCAGCAGCCTTCAGGGGCAGTCCGGGGAGCTGTTTTTT
CASSLQGQSGELFF
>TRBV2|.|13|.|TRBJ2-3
TGTGCCAGCAGGGACAACCCGATGGATACGCAGTATTTT
CASRDNPMDTQYF
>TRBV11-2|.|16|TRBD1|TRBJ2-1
TGTGCCAGCAGCGCGACAGGGCTGACAACCTACAATGAGCAGTTCTTC
CASSATGLTTYNEQFF
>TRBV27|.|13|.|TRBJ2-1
TGTGCCAGCAGTTTTGACCAGGGGAATGAGCAGTTCTTC
CASSFDQGNEQFF
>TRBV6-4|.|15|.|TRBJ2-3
TGTGCCAGCAGTGAGGGCGGGTCTAGCACAGATACGCAGTATTTT
CASSEGGSSTDTQYF
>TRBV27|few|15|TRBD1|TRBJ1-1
TGTGCCAGCAGTTTGGGGACAGGGGGGAACACTGAAGCTTTCTTT
CASSLGTGGNTEAFF
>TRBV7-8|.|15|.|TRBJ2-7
TGTGCCAGCAGCTTAGGCGCGACTAGGGGCTACGAGCAGTACTTC
CASSLGATRGYEQYF
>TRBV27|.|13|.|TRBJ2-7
TGTGCCAGCAGTTCCTTCCTAAACCACGAGCAGTACTTC
CASSSFLNHEQYF
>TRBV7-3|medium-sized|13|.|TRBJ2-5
TGTGCCAGCAGCTCCGTACAATCGGGGACCCAGTACTTC
CASSSVQSGTQYF
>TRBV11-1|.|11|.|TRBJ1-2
TGTGCCAGCAGCTTATACTATGGCTACACCTTC
CASSLYYGYTF
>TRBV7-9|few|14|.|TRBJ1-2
TGTGCCAGCAGCTTAGGGGCCAGCCGCTATGGCTACACCTTC
CASSLGASRYGYTF
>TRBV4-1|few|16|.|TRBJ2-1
TGCGCCAGCAGCCAAGATCAAGGGGGTTCGGGTAATGAGCAGTTCTTC
CASSQDQGGSGNEQFF
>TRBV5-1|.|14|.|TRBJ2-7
TGCGCCAGCAGCTCAGAAGACAGATCCTACGAGCAGTACTTC
CASSSEDRSYEQYF
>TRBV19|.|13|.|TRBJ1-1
TGTGCCAGTAGTATCTGGGGTAACACTGAAGCTTTCTTT
CASSIWGNTEAFF
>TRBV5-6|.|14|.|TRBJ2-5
TGTGCCAGCAGCCCCATGACACGGGTCGAGACCCAGTACTTC
CASSPMTRVETQYF
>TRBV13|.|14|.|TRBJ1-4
TGTGCCAGCAGCTTGAGAGGGGCGCGTGAAAAACTGTTTTTT
CASSLRGAREKLFF
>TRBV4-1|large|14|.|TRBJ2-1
TGCGCCAGCAGCCAAGATCCGAGGGGCAATGAGCAGTTCTTC
CASSQDPRGNEQFF
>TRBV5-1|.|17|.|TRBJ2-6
TGCGCCAGCAGCTCCCAGGCCCCGGGATGGGGGGCCAACGTCCTGACTTTC
CASSSQAPGWGANVLTF
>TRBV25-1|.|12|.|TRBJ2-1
TGTGCCAGCAGTGGTGGTTACAATGAGCAGTTCTTC
CASSGGYNEQFF
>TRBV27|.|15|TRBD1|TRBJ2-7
TGTGCCAGCAGACAGGGGACAGGGTCTTACTACGAGCAGTACTTC
CASRQGTGSYYEQYF
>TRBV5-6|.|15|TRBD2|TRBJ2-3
TGTGCCAGCAGCTTGGTCTCGGGAGGAGCAGATACGCAGTATTTT
CASSLVSGGADTQYF
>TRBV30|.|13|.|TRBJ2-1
TGTGCCTGGAGTGCGATACACTACAATGAGCAGTTCTTC
CAWSAIHYNEQFF
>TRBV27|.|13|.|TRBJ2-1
TGTGCCAGCAGTTTATCCCAGAACAATGAGCAGTTCTTC
CASSLSQNNEQFF
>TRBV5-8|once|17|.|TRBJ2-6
TGTGCCAGCAGCTTGAGGAGCCTGGCTTCTGGGGCCAACGTCCTGACTTTC
CASSLRSLASGANVLTF
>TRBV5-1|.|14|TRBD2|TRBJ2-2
TGCGCCAGCAGCTTTACTAGCGGGAGTGAGGAGCTGTTTTTT
CASSFTSGSEELFF
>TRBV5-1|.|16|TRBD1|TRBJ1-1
TGCGCCAGCAGCTTGTTTGGGACAGGGTATCGGACTGAAGCTTTCTTT
CASSLFGTGYRTEAFF
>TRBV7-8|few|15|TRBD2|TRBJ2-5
TGTGCCAGCAGTCTAGCGGGAGGGGCCCAAGAGACCCAGTACTTC
CASSLAGGAQETQYF
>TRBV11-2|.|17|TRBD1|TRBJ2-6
TGTGCCAGCAGCCCGGGACAGGGGGTGGCTGGGGCCAACGTCCTGACTTTC
CASSPGQGVAGANVLTF
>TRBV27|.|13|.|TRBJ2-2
TGTGCCAGCAGAACCCAGGGATCCGGGGAGCTGTTTTTT
CASRTQGSGELFF
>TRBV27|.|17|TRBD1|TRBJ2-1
TGTGCCAGCAGACAAAAACTACCGGGACAGGGCTACAATGAGCAGTTCTTC
CASRQKLPGQGYNEQFF
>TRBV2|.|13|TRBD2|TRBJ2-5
TGTGCCAGCAGTGACCCGGGGGGAGAGACCCAGTACTTC
CASSDPGGETQYF
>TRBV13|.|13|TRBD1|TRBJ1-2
TGTGCCAGCAGCCAGGGGACAGGGCATGGCTACACCTTC
CASSQGTGHGYTF
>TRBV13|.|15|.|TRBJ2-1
TGTGCCAGCAGCTCTTTACAGAGTGGGAGCCATGAGCAGTTCTTC
CASSSLQSGSHEQFF
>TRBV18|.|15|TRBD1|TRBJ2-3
TGTGCCAGCTCACAACAGGGGATGGGCACAGATACGCAGTATTTT
CASSQQGMGTDTQYF
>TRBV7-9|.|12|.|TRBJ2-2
TGTGCCAGCAGTTCGGGTACCGGGGAGCTGTTTTTT
CASSSGTGELFF
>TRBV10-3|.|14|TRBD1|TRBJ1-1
TGTGCCATCAGTGAACCCGGGACAGGGGCTGAAGCTTTCTTT
CAISEPGTGAEAFF
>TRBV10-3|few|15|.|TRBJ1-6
TGTGCCATCAGCCCCGGGCAGGGCGGTTATTCACCCCTCCACTTT
CAISPGQGGYSPLHF
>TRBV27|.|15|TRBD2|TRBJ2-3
TGTGCCAGCATCAGGCTAGCGGGGGCCGGGGATACGCAGTATTTT
CASIRLAGAGDTQYF
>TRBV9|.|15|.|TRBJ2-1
TGTGCCAGCAGCGTAGTAGGGTCAGGGGTCAATGAGCAGTTCTTC
CASSVVGSGVNEQFF
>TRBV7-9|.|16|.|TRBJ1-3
TGTGCCAGCAGCTTACTGGGGGACGGGGCTGGAAACACCATATATTTT
CASSLLGDGAGNTIYF
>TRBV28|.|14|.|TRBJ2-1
TGTGCCAGCAGGGTCAGGGTTCCCTACAATGAGCAGTTCTTC
CASRVRVPYNEQFF
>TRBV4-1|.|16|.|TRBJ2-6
TGCGCCAGCAGCCCCCTCGGGGCAGGTGGGGCCAACGTCCTGACTTTC
CASSPLGAGGANVLTF
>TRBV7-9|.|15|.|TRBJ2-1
TGTGCCAGCAGCCAAGCCGGGACCCCCAACAATGAGCAGTTCTTC
CASSQAGTPNNEQFF
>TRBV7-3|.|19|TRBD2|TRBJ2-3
TGTGCCAGCAGCTTGGGAGAGGGTCTAGCGGGAGGGAGCACAGATACGCAGTATTTT
CASSLGEGLAGGSTDTQYF
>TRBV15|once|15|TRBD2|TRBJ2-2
TGTGCCACCAGCAAGGGACTAGCGGACACCGGGGAGCTGTTTTTT
CATSKGLADTGELFF
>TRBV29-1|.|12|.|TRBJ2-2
TGCAGCGTTGAACTTGGGGACGGGGAGCTGTTTTTT
CSVELGDGELFF
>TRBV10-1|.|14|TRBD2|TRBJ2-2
TGCGCCAGGACTAGCGGGAGACGAACCGGGGAGCTGTTTTTT
CARTSGRRTGELFF
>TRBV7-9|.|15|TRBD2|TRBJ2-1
TGTGCCAGCAGCTTGGCGGGAGCCCCCCGCAATGAGCAGTTCTTC
CASSLAGAPRNEQFF
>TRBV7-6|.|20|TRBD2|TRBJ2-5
TGTGCCAGCAGCTTAGAAGTTGGGACTAGCGGGAGGTACAGCGTGAAGACCCAGTACTTC
CASSLEVGTSGRYSVKTQYF